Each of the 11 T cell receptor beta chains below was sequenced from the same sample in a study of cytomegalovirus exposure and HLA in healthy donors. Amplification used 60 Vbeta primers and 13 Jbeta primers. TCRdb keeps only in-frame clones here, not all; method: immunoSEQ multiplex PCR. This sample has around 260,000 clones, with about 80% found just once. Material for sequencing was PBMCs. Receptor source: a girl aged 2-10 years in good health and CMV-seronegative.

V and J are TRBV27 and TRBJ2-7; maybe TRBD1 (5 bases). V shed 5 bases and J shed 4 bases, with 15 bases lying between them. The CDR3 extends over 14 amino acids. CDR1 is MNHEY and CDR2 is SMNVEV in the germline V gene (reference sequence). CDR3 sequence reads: CASSPMTDVYEQYF. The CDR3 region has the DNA TGTGCCAGCAGTCCCATGACAGATGTATACGAGCAGTACTTC.

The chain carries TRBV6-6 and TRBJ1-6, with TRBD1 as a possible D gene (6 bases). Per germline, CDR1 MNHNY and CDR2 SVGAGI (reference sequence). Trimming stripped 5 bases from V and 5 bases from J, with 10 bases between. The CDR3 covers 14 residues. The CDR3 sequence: CASSQQGHNSPLHF. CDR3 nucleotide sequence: TGTGCCAGCAGTCAACAGGGCCATAATTCACCCCTCCACTTT.

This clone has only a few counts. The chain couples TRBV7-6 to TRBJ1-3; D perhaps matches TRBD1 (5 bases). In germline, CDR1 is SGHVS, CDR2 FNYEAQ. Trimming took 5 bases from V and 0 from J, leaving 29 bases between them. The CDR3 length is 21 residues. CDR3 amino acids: CASSLKMGGSIGFGSGNTIYF. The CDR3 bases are TGTGCCAGCAGCCTAAAGATGGGGGGGTCAATAGGTTTTGGCTCTGGAAACACCATATATTTT.

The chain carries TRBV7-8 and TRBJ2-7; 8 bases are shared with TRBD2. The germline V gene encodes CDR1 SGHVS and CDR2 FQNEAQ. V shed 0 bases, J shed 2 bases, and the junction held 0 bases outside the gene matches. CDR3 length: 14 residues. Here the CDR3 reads CASSLASGTYEQYF. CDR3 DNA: TGTGCCAGCAGCTTAGCTAGCGGGACCTACGAGCAGTACTTC.

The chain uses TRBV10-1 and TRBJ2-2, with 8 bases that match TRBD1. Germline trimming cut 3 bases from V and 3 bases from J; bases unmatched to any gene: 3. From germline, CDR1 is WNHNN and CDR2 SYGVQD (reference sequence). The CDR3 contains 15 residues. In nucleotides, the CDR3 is TGCGCCAGCAGTGACAGGGGGCGCGACACCGGGGAGCTGTTTTTT. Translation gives CASSDRGRDTGELFF.

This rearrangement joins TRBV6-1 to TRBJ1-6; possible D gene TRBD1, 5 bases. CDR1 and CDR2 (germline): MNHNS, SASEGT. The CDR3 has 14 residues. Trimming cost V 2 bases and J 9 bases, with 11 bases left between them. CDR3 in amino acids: CASSEFQGPSPLHF. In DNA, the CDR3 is TGTGCCAGCAGTGAATTTCAGGGTCCTTCACCCCTCCACTTT.

The CDR3 nucleotides are TGCGCCAGCAGCTTGCCGGGACTAGCTTTCTACAATGAGCAGTTCTTC. Its protein product is CASSLPGLAFYNEQFF. V usage is TRBV5-1 and J usage is TRBJ2-1; 9 bases align to TRBD2. V was clipped by 1 base and J by 3 bases; unmatched bases: 5. Germline V gene sequence: CDR1 SGHRS, CDR2 YFSETQ. The CDR3 loop spans 16 amino acids.

The DNA of the CDR3 is TGTGCCAGCAGTTACTCGAAGAGTACACCCCTCCACTTT. This encodes CASSYSKSTPLHF. The chain couples TRBV6-5 to TRBJ1-6; D unresolved. The CDR3 extends over 13 amino acids. Germline CDR1 is MNHEY and CDR2 is SVGAGI. The ends were cut back, 0 bases at V and 11 bases at J, with 8 bases in the middle.

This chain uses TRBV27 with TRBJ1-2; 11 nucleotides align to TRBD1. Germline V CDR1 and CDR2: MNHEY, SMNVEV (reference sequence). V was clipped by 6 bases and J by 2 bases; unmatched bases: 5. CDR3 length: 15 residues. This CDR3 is CASRVGTGGNYGYTF. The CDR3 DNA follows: TGTGCCAGCAGGGTAGGGACAGGGGGAAACTATGGCTACACCTTC.

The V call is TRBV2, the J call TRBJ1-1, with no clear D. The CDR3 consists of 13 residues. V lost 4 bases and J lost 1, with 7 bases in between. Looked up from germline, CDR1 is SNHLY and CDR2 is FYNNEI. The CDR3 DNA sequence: TGTGCCAGCAGTGGGCAGAAGAACACTGAAGCTTTCTTT. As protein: CASSGQKNTEAFF. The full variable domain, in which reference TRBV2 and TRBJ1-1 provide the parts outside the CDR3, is EPEVTQTPSHQVTQMGQEVILRCVPISNHLYFYWYRQILGQKVEFLVSFYNNEISEKSEIFDDQFSVERPDGSNFTLKIRSTKLEDSAMYFCASSGQKNTEAFFGQGTRLTVV.

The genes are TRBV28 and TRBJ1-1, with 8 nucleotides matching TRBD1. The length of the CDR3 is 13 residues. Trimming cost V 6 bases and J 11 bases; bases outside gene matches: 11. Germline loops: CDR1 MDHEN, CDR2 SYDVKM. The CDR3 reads CASRSRGLLIAFF. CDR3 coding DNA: TGTGCCAGCAGGTCCAGGGGGCTGTTAATCGCTTTCTTT.